Listed below are T cell receptor beta chains from one sample, sequenced in a study of OX40 agonist ivuxolimab in advanced cancers. Assay: immunoSEQ multiplex PCR; the TCRdb copy retains only in-frame clones and omits some. The sample contains 65,000 to 100,000 clones, 75% to 95% of which appear only once. The sequenced sample was CD4+ or CD8+ T cells sorted from blood, obtained in a trial of the OX40 agonist ivuxolimab. The source is an adult with an advanced solid tumor such as melanoma, head and neck, liver or kidney cancer. CDR3s include the opening cysteine and the closing phenylalanine or tryptophan. D genes are given only for firm matches. Size is omitted from some rows. Given values are once, few, many or a class for expanded clones.

j_call: TRBJ2-7; cdr3_length: 14; d_call: NA; clone_size: NA; v_call: TRBV7-2; cdr3_aa: CASSPPTAYYEQYF; cdr3_nt: TGTGCCAGCAGCCCCCCAACAGCCTACTACGAGCAGTACTTC
j_call: TRBJ1-5; cdr3_length: 15; d_call: TRBD1; clone_size: NA; v_call: TRBV28; cdr3_aa: CASSFPQGAGQPQHF; cdr3_nt: TGTGCCAGCAGTTTCCCGCAGGGGGCCGGTCAGCCCCAGCATTTT
j_call: TRBJ1-5; cdr3_length: 15; d_call: NA; clone_size: NA; v_call: TRBV19; cdr3_aa: CASSMQGVGNQPQHF; cdr3_nt: TGTGCCAGTAGTATGCAAGGCGTAGGGAATCAGCCCCAGCATTTT
j_call: TRBJ2-3; cdr3_length: 14; d_call: NA; clone_size: NA; v_call: TRBV9; cdr3_aa: CASSPGLSTDTQYF; cdr3_nt: TGTGCCAGCAGCCCCGGACTAAGCACAGATACGCAGTATTTT
j_call: TRBJ2-7; cdr3_length: 14; d_call: NA; clone_size: NA; v_call: TRBV7-8; cdr3_aa: CASSKSTVAYEQYF; cdr3_nt: TGTGCCAGCAGCAAATCGACAGTGGCCTACGAGCAGTACTTC
j_call: TRBJ1-4; cdr3_length: 14; d_call: TRBD1; clone_size: NA; v_call: TRBV7-6; cdr3_aa: CASSLGTGDEKLFF; cdr3_nt: TGTGCCAGCAGCTTAGGGACAGGGGATGAAAAACTGTTTTTT
j_call: TRBJ2-5; cdr3_length: 15; d_call: TRBD2; clone_size: NA; v_call: TRBV19; cdr3_aa: CASSGLAGGQETQYF; cdr3_nt: TGTGCCAGTAGTGGCCTAGCGGGAGGGCAAGAGACCCAGTACTTC
j_call: TRBJ1-6; cdr3_length: 13; d_call: NA; clone_size: once; v_call: TRBV28; cdr3_aa: CASSPSAQSPLHF; cdr3_nt: TGTGCCAGCAGTCCCTCGGCCCAGTCACCCCTCCACTTT
j_call: TRBJ2-7; cdr3_length: 16; d_call: TRBD2; clone_size: NA; v_call: TRBV6-5; cdr3_aa: CASSYASSGRLTAQYF; cdr3_nt: TGTGCCAGCAGTTACGCGAGTAGCGGGAGGCTAACCGCGCAGTACTTC
j_call: TRBJ2-1; cdr3_length: 14; d_call: NA; clone_size: NA; v_call: TRBV5-1; cdr3_aa: CASSLGTLEREQFF; cdr3_nt: TGCGCCAGCAGCTTGGGGACACTCGAGAGAGAGCAGTTCTTC
j_call: TRBJ2-5; cdr3_length: 15; d_call: NA; clone_size: NA; v_call: TRBV10-3; cdr3_aa: CAISDSTVRQETQYF; cdr3_nt: TGTGCCATCAGTGATTCGACAGTTCGCCAAGAGACCCAGTACTTC
j_call: TRBJ1-1; cdr3_length: 15; d_call: NA; clone_size: NA; v_call: TRBV2; cdr3_aa: CASTGARRQNTEAFF; cdr3_nt: TGTGCCAGCACTGGAGCCCGAAGACAGAACACTGAAGCTTTCTTT
j_call: TRBJ2-5; cdr3_length: 18; d_call: TRBD2; clone_size: NA; v_call: TRBV7-6; cdr3_aa: CASSLGRDSGTVYWTQYF; cdr3_nt: TGTGCCAGCAGCTTAGGGCGAGATAGCGGGACCGTTTACTGGACCCAGTACTTC
j_call: TRBJ1-1; cdr3_length: 14; d_call: NA; clone_size: NA; v_call: TRBV28; cdr3_aa: CASSPLRRNTEAFF; cdr3_nt: TGTGCCAGCAGTCCGCTTAGGCGGAACACTGAAGCTTTCTTT
j_call: TRBJ1-3; cdr3_length: 16; d_call: TRBD1; clone_size: NA; v_call: TRBV6-5; cdr3_aa: CASSYSGQTPGNTIYF; cdr3_nt: TGTGCCAGCAGTTACTCGGGACAGACGCCGGGAAACACCATATATTTT
j_call: TRBJ1-4; cdr3_length: 15; d_call: NA; clone_size: NA; v_call: TRBV7-2; cdr3_aa: CASSLVPAARGGLFF; cdr3_nt: TGTGCCAGCAGCTTAGTTCCCGCGGCAAGGGGTGGACTGTTTTTT
j_call: TRBJ1-5; cdr3_length: 14; d_call: NA; clone_size: NA; v_call: TRBV2; cdr3_aa: CASNQNGYNQPQHF; cdr3_nt: TGTGCCAGCAATCAGAACGGATACAATCAGCCCCAGCATTTT
j_call: TRBJ2-5; cdr3_length: 16; d_call: TRBD1; clone_size: NA; v_call: TRBV5-6; cdr3_aa: CASSPGQGVGQETQYF; cdr3_nt: TGTGCCAGCAGCCCGGGACAGGGGGTGGGTCAAGAGACCCAGTACTTC
j_call: TRBJ2-1; cdr3_length: 14; d_call: NA; clone_size: NA; v_call: TRBV18; cdr3_aa: CASSPELGNNEQFF; cdr3_nt: TGTGCCAGCTCACCAGAACTAGGTAACAATGAGCAGTTCTTC
j_call: TRBJ1-2; cdr3_length: 17; d_call: NA; clone_size: NA; v_call: TRBV4-2; cdr3_aa: CASSQGPMEVGEDGYTF; cdr3_nt: TGTGCCAGCAGCCAAGGTCCTATGGAAGTAGGGGAAGATGGCTACACCTTC
j_call: TRBJ1-1; cdr3_length: 14; d_call: NA; clone_size: NA; v_call: TRBV28; cdr3_aa: CASSPDLGYTEAFF; cdr3_nt: TGTGCCAGCAGTCCTGACTTGGGGTACACTGAAGCTTTCTTT
j_call: TRBJ2-5; cdr3_length: 11; d_call: NA; clone_size: NA; v_call: TRBV2; cdr3_aa: CAGGPQETQYF; cdr3_nt: TGTGCCGGCGGCCCCCAAGAGACCCAGTACTTC
j_call: TRBJ1-4; cdr3_length: 16; d_call: NA; clone_size: NA; v_call: TRBV7-9; cdr3_aa: CASSLVPKPTNEKLFF; cdr3_nt: TGTGCCAGCAGCCTCGTCCCCAAGCCGACTAATGAAAAACTGTTTTTT
j_call: TRBJ2-7; cdr3_length: 18; d_call: TRBD1; clone_size: few; v_call: TRBV7-8; cdr3_aa: CASSSVRSRTGTPYEQYF; cdr3_nt: TGTGCCAGCAGCTCGGTAAGGTCTCGGACAGGGACTCCCTACGAGCAGTACTTC
j_call: TRBJ1-1; cdr3_length: 14; d_call: NA; clone_size: few; v_call: TRBV7-9; cdr3_aa: CASSLEGGNTEAFF; cdr3_nt: TGTGCCAGCAGCTTAGAGGGCGGGAACACTGAAGCTTTCTTT
j_call: TRBJ2-2; cdr3_length: 15; d_call: TRBD2; clone_size: NA; v_call: TRBV7-9; cdr3_aa: CASSFSPGGAGELFF; cdr3_nt: TGTGCCAGCAGCTTTTCCCCCGGGGGGGCCGGGGAGCTGTTTTTT
j_call: TRBJ2-3; cdr3_length: 16; d_call: NA; clone_size: NA; v_call: TRBV28; cdr3_aa: CASSLRGSSRTDTQYF; cdr3_nt: TGTGCCAGCAGTTTAAGAGGGTCATCACGTACAGATACGCAGTATTTT
j_call: TRBJ2-2; cdr3_length: 13; d_call: NA; clone_size: NA; v_call: TRBV30; cdr3_aa: CAWSRSRTGELFF; cdr3_nt: TGTGCCTGGAGTCGCAGTAGGACCGGGGAGCTGTTTTTT
j_call: TRBJ2-2; cdr3_length: 12; d_call: NA; clone_size: few; v_call: TRBV7-9; cdr3_aa: CASRKNTGELFF; cdr3_nt: TGTGCCAGCAGGAAGAACACCGGGGAGCTGTTTTTT
j_call: TRBJ1-2; cdr3_length: 18; d_call: TRBD1; clone_size: NA; v_call: TRBV18; cdr3_aa: CASSPQGGRLLGGYGYTF; cdr3_nt: TGTGCCAGCTCTCCCCAGGGGGGGAGATTGCTCGGAGGCTATGGCTACACCTTC
j_call: TRBJ2-3; cdr3_length: 12; d_call: NA; clone_size: NA; v_call: TRBV5-1; cdr3_aa: CASRTYTDTQYF; cdr3_nt: TGCGCCAGCAGGACCTACACAGATACGCAGTATTTT
j_call: TRBJ2-7; cdr3_length: 13; d_call: TRBD1; clone_size: once; v_call: TRBV28; cdr3_aa: CASGGQGSYEQYF; cdr3_nt: TGTGCCAGCGGGGGACAGGGATCCTACGAGCAGTACTTC
j_call: TRBJ2-5; cdr3_length: 12; d_call: NA; clone_size: NA; v_call: TRBV30; cdr3_aa: CAWTSGGVTQYF; cdr3_nt: TGTGCCTGGACTTCTGGGGGTGTGACCCAGTACTTC
j_call: TRBJ1-4; cdr3_length: 16; d_call: TRBD1; clone_size: NA; v_call: TRBV5-1; cdr3_aa: CASSLGGTATNEKLFF; cdr3_nt: TGCGCCAGCAGCTTGGGCGGGACAGCAACTAATGAAAAACTGTTTTTT
j_call: TRBJ2-7; cdr3_length: 15; d_call: TRBD2; clone_size: NA; v_call: TRBV6-1; cdr3_aa: CATRTALAGAYEQYF; cdr3_nt: TGTGCCACCAGGACTGCGCTAGCGGGGGCCTACGAGCAGTACTTC
j_call: TRBJ1-1; cdr3_length: 16; d_call: NA; clone_size: NA; v_call: TRBV5-4; cdr3_aa: CASSLAGRTLNTEAFF; cdr3_nt: TGTGCCAGCAGCTTGGCCGGGAGGACGCTGAACACTGAAGCTTTCTTT
j_call: TRBJ2-5; cdr3_length: 14; d_call: NA; clone_size: NA; v_call: TRBV15; cdr3_aa: CATSKDRITETQYF; cdr3_nt: TGTGCCACCAGCAAAGACAGGATTACGGAGACCCAGTACTTC
j_call: TRBJ1-1; cdr3_length: 14; d_call: NA; clone_size: NA; v_call: TRBV5-4; cdr3_aa: CASSLQGVDTEAFF; cdr3_nt: TGTGCCAGCAGCTTACAGGGTGTCGACACTGAAGCTTTCTTT
j_call: TRBJ1-5; cdr3_length: 13; d_call: NA; clone_size: NA; v_call: TRBV6-1; cdr3_aa: CASRKQGAQPQHF; cdr3_nt: TGTGCCAGCAGAAAACAGGGAGCTCAGCCCCAGCATTTT
j_call: TRBJ2-5; cdr3_length: 16; d_call: NA; clone_size: once; v_call: TRBV9; cdr3_aa: CASSVEGPATQETQYF; cdr3_nt: TGTGCCAGCAGCGTAGAAGGCCCCGCGACCCAAGAGACCCAGTACTTC
j_call: TRBJ2-5; cdr3_length: 13; d_call: NA; clone_size: NA; v_call: TRBV28; cdr3_aa: CASSEQGRETQYF; cdr3_nt: TGTGCCAGCAGCGAACAGGGTAGGGAGACCCAGTACTTC
j_call: TRBJ1-5; cdr3_length: 15; d_call: TRBD1; clone_size: NA; v_call: TRBV28; cdr3_aa: CASSTNRGLDQPQHF; cdr3_nt: TGTGCCAGCAGCACTAACAGGGGGCTGGATCAGCCCCAGCATTTT
j_call: TRBJ1-2; cdr3_length: 13; d_call: NA; clone_size: NA; v_call: TRBV2; cdr3_aa: CASSRGQNYGYTF; cdr3_nt: TGTGCCAGCTCCCGCGGACAGAACTATGGCTACACCTTC
j_call: TRBJ2-7; cdr3_length: 14; d_call: TRBD1; clone_size: NA; v_call: TRBV18; cdr3_aa: CASSPRTGGYEQYF; cdr3_nt: TGTGCCAGCTCACCCAGGACAGGGGGCTACGAGCAGTACTTC
j_call: TRBJ1-1; cdr3_length: 13; d_call: TRBD1; clone_size: NA; v_call: TRBV15; cdr3_aa: CATSTRQGTEAFF; cdr3_nt: TGTGCCACCAGCACCCGACAGGGGACTGAAGCTTTCTTT
j_call: TRBJ1-2; cdr3_length: 18; d_call: NA; clone_size: NA; v_call: TRBV27; cdr3_aa: CASSPLALRQAFNYGYTF; cdr3_nt: TGTGCCAGCAGTCCCCTGGCCCTACGGCAGGCCTTTAACTATGGCTACACCTTC
j_call: TRBJ2-1; cdr3_length: 15; d_call: NA; clone_size: NA; v_call: TRBV4-1; cdr3_aa: CASSSRDSYYNEQFF; cdr3_nt: TGCGCCAGCAGCTCACGGGACTCCTATTACAATGAGCAGTTCTTC